These 9 T cell receptor beta chains were sequenced from one sample in a study of pediatric ulcerative colitis. The rectum was sampled with one to two pinch biopsies at colonoscopy. Using immunoSEQ multiplex PCR, the repertoire was profiled, and TCRdb retains in-frame clones only, with some absent. This repertoire shows around 36,000 clones, about 81% found once; its top ten account for 1.1%. Sequencing used gut tissue. The receptors stem from a boy aged 10-17 years with mild ulcerative colitis.

V is TRBV4-1 and J is TRBJ2-2, with 7 bases identical to TRBD2. J gave up 5 bases and V 0 bases, and 15 bases lay outside the gene matches. The CDR3 has 19 amino acids. CDR1 and CDR2 (germline): MGHRA, YSYEKL. The CDR3 bases are TGCGCCAGCAGCCAAGAGTCGATCTGGGGGGGACGGCTTACCGGGGAGCTGTTTTTT. Protein: CASSQESIWGGRLTGELFF.

CDR3 nucleotides: TGCGCCAGCTCCTGGTTAGGAGAGACCCAGTACTTC. Translated, it gives CASSWLGETQYF. The chain carries TRBV5-1 and TRBJ2-5; no clear D. V dropped 7 bases and J dropped 4 bases, with 11 bases sitting between them. This CDR3 is built from 12 residues. Germline V gene lookup returns CDR1 SGHRS and CDR2 YFSETQ.

The CDR3 spells CASSHRLGANYGYTF. CDR3 nucleotide sequence: TGCGCCAGCAGCCACCGACTGGGAGCTAACTATGGCTACACCTTC. The rearrangement uses TRBV4-1 and TRBJ1-2; no clear D gene. CDR3 length equals 15 residues. V was pared by 3 bases and J by 0 bases, with 11 bases between. CDR1 is MGHRA and CDR2 is YSYEKL in the germline V gene.

This clone has only one observation. The chain combines TRBV5-8 with TRBJ1-4, with D possibly being TRBD1 (5 bases). This CDR3 region has 15 residues. Germline-derived CDR1 and CDR2 are SGHTS and YDEGEE. V gave up 2 bases and J gave up 9 bases, with 17 bases separating them. CDR3 loop: CASSLSGTPGQKLFF. The DNA of the CDR3 is TGTGCCAGCAGCTTATCCGGGACTCCCGGTCAAAAACTGTTTTTT. Supplemented by reference TRBV5-8 and TRBJ1-4, the full variable domain reads EAGVTQSPTHLIKTRGQQATLRCSPISGHTSVYWYQQALGLGLQFLLWYDEGEERNRGNFPPRFSGRQFPNYSSELNVNALELEDSALYLCASSLSGTPGQKLFFGSGTQLSVL.

This clone was detected only a few times. The same CDR3 also results from other DNA sequences found in this sample. The V call is TRBV14, the J call TRBJ1-2, with D maybe TRBD1 (6 bases). The CDR3 consists of 13 residues. Trimming removed 1 base at V and 5 bases at J, with 8 bases between. CDR1 is SGHDN and CDR2 is FVKESK in the germline V gene. CDR3 nucleotides: TGTGCCAGCAGCCAAGGCACAGGGTATGGCTACACCTTC. It codes for CASSQGTGYGYTF.

The V and J genes are TRBV23-1 and TRBJ2-3; unclear D gene. TRBV23-1 is annotated as an ORF whose role is uncertain. This CDR3 region has 16 residues. Trimming removed 3 bases from V and 0 bases from J, with 13 bases in between. CDR3 loop: CASSHPPGESTDTQYF. The CDR3 bases are TGCGCCAGCAGTCACCCCCCCGGCGAAAGCACAGATACGCAGTATTTT.

V and J are TRBV4-1 and TRBJ2-5, with D possibly TRBD2 on 7 matching bases. V was pared by 1 base and J by 1 base, with 22 bases between. This CDR3 spans 19 amino acids. Germline lookup yields CDR1 MGHRA and CDR2 YSYEKL. The CDR3 loop is CASSQVYRGAESSQETQYF. The CDR3 coding sequence is TGCGCCAGCAGCCAAGTATATCGGGGGGCGGAATCCTCCCAAGAGACCCAGTACTTC.

The chain links TRBV5-8 to TRBJ2-3; D perhaps matches TRBD2 (5 bases). The germline gives CDR1 SGHTS, CDR2 YDEGEE. The ends were cut back, 5 bases at V and 4 bases at J, with 14 bases in the middle. CDR3 length equals 14 residues. The CDR3 DNA sequence: TGTGCCAGCAGGGGCAGTCCGGAGGCAGATACGCAGTATTTT. Its protein is CASRGSPEADTQYF.

V is TRBV14 and J is TRBJ2-1; D gene ambiguous. The CDR3 is 13 residues long. V was cut by 4 bases and J by 9 bases, with 13 bases left in between. Germline V lookup: CDR1 SGHDN, CDR2 FVKESK. The DNA for the CDR3 is TGTGCCAGCAGCCCACGCATCACTACTGAGCAGTTCTTC. The encoded protein is CASSPRITTEQFF.